The clone carrying this T cell receptor beta chain was observed a few times. Antigen unknown. The data were taken from a study of beta chain features in type 1 diabetes. Overall study results and limits: Type 1 diabetes patients had TCRB CDR3s that were shorter (moderately but significantly so) in all four CD4+ subsets.

Germline CDR1 GTSNPN, CDR2 SVGIG (reference sequence). This CDR3 spans 12 amino acids. V was trimmed by 0 bases and J by 7 bases, leaving 9 bases between them. TCRB transcripts that were expressed got sequenced, as all of the isolated RNA had been reverse transcribed. TCRdb's table, derived via immunoSEQ multiplex PCR, lists solely in-frame clones and lacks some. The profile covers 200,000 to 300,000 clones, with around 13% appearing a single time and approximately 0.018% taken by the ten largest. Donors contributed one heparinised blood draw apiece, averaging about 116 mL. The TCR sequence derives from a man younger than 40 with type 1 diabetes. Specimen: naive CD4+ T cells from blood. The chain recombines TRBV30 with TRBJ1-1; D is ambiguous. CDR3 DNA: TGTGCCTGGAGTGTACAGACCATTGAAGCTTTCTTT. Its translation: CAWSVQTIEAFF.